This T cell receptor beta chain was identified in a study of blood T cells in healthy people across ages. Turning to this clonotype: Its antigen is as yet unknown.

For the second PCR, which ran for about 7 to 11 cycles, a sample-barcoded 5' primer and a J-beta primer mix were used. Each cDNA molecule carried a tag from a template-switch adaptor that contained 12 random nucleotides. TCRdb ran MiXCR on the 5' RACE reads and lists one entry per CDR3 protein. The sample records 800,000 to 1,000,000 distinct CDR3 sequences, under 50% being singletons. Whole-study results and caveats: Long-lived donors had more naive CD4+ cells and higher diversity than aged donors.

This CDR3 region has 16 residues. The J segment lost 4 bases and the V segment lost 4 bases, leaving 9 bases of the junction unmatched. CDR1 and CDR2 from the germline V gene are SGHRS and YFSETQ. The chain combines TRBV5-1 with TRBJ2-3, with TRBD2 matching over 10 bases. This TCR was sampled from a man aged 25-45 years in good health. The sample comprised blood. CDR3 amino acids: CASSLQRGGGADTQYF. CDR3 in DNA: TGCGCCAGCAGCCTACAGCGGGGGGGCGGCGCAGATACGCAGTATTTT. Full variable domain (remainder filled in from reference TRBV5-1 and TRBJ2-3): KAGVTQTPRYLIKTRGQQVTLSCSPISGHRSVSWYQQTPGQGLQFLFEYFSETQRNKGNFPGRFSGRQFSNSRSEMNVSTLELGDSALYLCASSLQRGGGADTQYFGPGTRLTVL.